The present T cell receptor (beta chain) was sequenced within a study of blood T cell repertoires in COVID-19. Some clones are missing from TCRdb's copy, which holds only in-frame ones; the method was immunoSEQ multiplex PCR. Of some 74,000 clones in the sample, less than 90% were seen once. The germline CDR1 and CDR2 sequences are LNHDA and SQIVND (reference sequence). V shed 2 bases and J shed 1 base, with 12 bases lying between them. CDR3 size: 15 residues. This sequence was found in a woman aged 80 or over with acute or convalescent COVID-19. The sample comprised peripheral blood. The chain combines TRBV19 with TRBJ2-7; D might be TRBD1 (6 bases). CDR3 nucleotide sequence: TGTGCCAGTAGTATAATGCCTGGACAGTCCTACGAGCAGTACTTC. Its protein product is CASSIMPGQSYEQYF.